Listed here are 23 T cell receptor beta chains from one sample, sequenced in a study of T cells after yellow fever vaccination. TCRdb re-called the 5' RACE reads through MiXCR, storing one row per CDR3 protein. The sample lists 450,000 to 650,000 distinct CDR3 sequences, about 13% seen once, with over 11% in the top ten. The starting material was PBMCs, obtained on the day of the yellow fever booster vaccination. The receptors originated from a young man who received the YFV17D yellow fever vaccine.

The rearrangement links TRBV20-1 to TRBJ2-7, with 10 bases lining up with TRBD2. The CDR3 contains 17 residues. Germline trimming cut 0 bases from V and 6 bases from J; bases unmatched to any gene: 14. Germline loops: CDR1 DFQATT, CDR2 SNEGSKA (reference sequence). The CDR3 nucleotides are TGCAGTGCTAGAGATCCTGCTTACCTAGCGGGAGTCTCCGAGCAGTACTTC. It specifies CSARDPAYLAGVSEQYF.

In this sample, this clonotype turned up a few times. The chain uses TRBV5-1 and TRBJ2-1; maybe TRBD1 (6 bases). The ends were cut back, 3 bases at V and 3 bases at J, with 22 bases in the middle. Germline CDR1 is SGHRS and CDR2 is YFSETQ. This CDR3 has 18 residues. CDR3 DNA: TGCGCCAGCAGCTGGAGTAGAACCGGGACAACAGTCTACAATGAGCAGTTCTTC. Translated: CASSWSRTGTTVYNEQFF.

This chain links TRBV6-1 with TRBJ2-3; the D gene could be TRBD1 or TRBD2 (5 bases each). The CDR3 is made up of 17 amino acids. V was clipped by 4 bases and J by 5 bases, with 22 bases between them. The germline V gene encodes CDR1 MNHNS and CDR2 SASEGT. The CDR3 protein is CASSASGTAFYGDTQYF. In nucleotides, the CDR3 is TGTGCCAGCAGTGCATCCGGGACGGCCTTTTATGGAGATACGCAGTATTTT.

This clonotype was counted between two and nine times. The chain recombines TRBV6-1 with TRBJ2-1; D uncertain. In germline, CDR1 is MNHNS, CDR2 SASEGT. The germline V and J ends were trimmed by 6 bases and 8 bases, with 17 bases remaining between them. This CDR3 has 14 residues. CDR3 bases: TGTGCCAGCAGAAATATAGAGGTACGGGATGAGCAGTTCTTC. It yields the protein CASRNIEVRDEQFF.

V is TRBV5-1 and J is TRBJ1-2; D is unresolved. The germline CDR1 and CDR2 sequences are SGHRS and YFSETQ. Trimming left V 0 bases short and J 0 bases short, with 9 bases between. The CDR3 covers 15 residues. CDR3 bases: TGCGCCAGCAGCTTGGGCCGACAAACTAACTATGGCTACACCTTC. It translates to CASSLGRQTNYGYTF.

J is TRBJ2-5 and V is TRBV20-1; a possible D gene is TRBD2 (6 bases). CDR1 DFQATT and CDR2 SNEGSKA come from the germline V gene (reference sequence). The CDR3 is 14 amino acids. V lost 6 bases and J 2 bases, leaving 16 bases between the germline ends. The CDR3, as DNA: TGCAGTGCCCCACCGTGGGGGAGGCAAGAGACCCAGTACTTC. It translates to CSAPPWGRQETQYF.

This clonotype has only a few counts. The genes are TRBV6-5 and TRBJ2-7, with 7 bases matching TRBD2. Germline trimming cut 2 bases from V and 9 bases from J; bases unmatched to any gene: 7. The CDR3 covers 13 residues. The germline gives CDR1 MNHEY, CDR2 SVGAGI. Written as DNA, the CDR3 is TGTGCCAGCAGTTACCGGGGAGGGGTGGGGCAGTACTTC. Protein sequence: CASSYRGGVGQYF.

The chain uses TRBV6-2 or TRBV6-3 and TRBJ2-7; 9 nucleotides match TRBD2. Per the germline V gene, CDR1 is MNHEY and CDR2 is SVGEGT. The CDR3 spans 15 residues. V lost 6 bases to trimming and J lost 0 bases; unmatched junction nucleotides: 6. CDR3: CASSLSGRNSYEQYF. In DNA form, the CDR3 reads TGTGCCAGCAGCCTAAGCGGGAGGAACTCCTACGAGCAGTACTTC.

This chain links TRBV20-1 with TRBJ2-5, with 7 positions matching TRBD1. The CDR3 consists of 13 residues. Germline V gives CDR1 DFQATT, CDR2 SNEGSKA (reference sequence). The V and J ends lost 5 bases and 5 bases, in that order; junction bases with no gene match: 8. The CDR3 sequence is CSAPTGTMETQYF. The CDR3 coding sequence is TGCAGTGCTCCGACAGGGACAATGGAGACCCAGTACTTC.

The rearrangement joins TRBV12-5 to TRBJ2-3; no definite D call. CDR1 is LGHNT and CDR2 is FRNRAP in the germline V gene. This CDR3 is built from 20 residues. The ends were cut back, 0 bases at V and 0 bases at J, with 22 bases in the middle. The DNA of the CDR3 is TGTGCTAGTGGTTTGGTAAGGATCCAGGTTGACGCCCCTAGCACAGATACGCAGTATTTT. This gives the protein CASGLVRIQVDAPSTDTQYF.

The table lists this clonotype with a few counts. This rearrangement joins TRBV5-1 to TRBJ2-5; TRBD2 agrees at 10 bases. This CDR3 comprises 15 residues. Germline assignment: CDR1 SGHRS and CDR2 YFSETQ. The V segment lost 0 bases and the J segment 7 bases; nucleotides outside the gene matches: 6. The CDR3 DNA reads TGCGCCAGCAGCTTGGAACGGACTAGCGGTGGGACCCAGTACTTC. Translated: CASSLERTSGGTQYF.

The chain has TRBV6-1 and TRBJ2-2, with 9 nucleotides matching TRBD1. Germline V gene sequence: CDR1 MNHNS, CDR2 SASEGT. The V and J ends lost 7 bases and 6 bases, in that order; junction bases with no gene match: 3. The CDR3 is 13 residues long. CDR3 nucleotides: TGTGCCAGCAACTACAGGGGGCCCGGGGAGCTGTTTTTT. It is translated as CASNYRGPGELFF.

This clonotype appeared once. CDR3 sequence (DNA): TGCGCCAGCAGTGACGGGGCTAGCGGGAGGGAGGACACCTACGAGCAGTACTTC. Its translation is CASSDGASGREDTYEQYF. The chain uses TRBV10-2 and TRBJ2-7, with 12 bases aligning to TRBD2. The CDR3 runs to 18 residues. CDR1 is WSHSY, CDR2 SAAADI, per germline. The V segment lost 3 bases and the J segment 2 bases; nucleotides outside the gene matches: 11.

The chain combines TRBV6-5 with TRBJ1-4; D remains ambiguous. The CDR3 sequence is 14 residues long. The V end lost 2 bases, the J end lost 5 bases, and 9 bases lay between the germline ends. Germline CDR1 reads MNHEY; CDR2 reads SVGAGI. CDR3 amino acids: CASSYGPMNEKLFF. CDR3 nucleotides: TGTGCCAGCAGTTACGGCCCGATGAATGAAAAACTGTTTTTT.

This clonotype has only a few counts. The rearrangement links TRBV7-9 to TRBJ2-5, with D perhaps TRBD1 (6 bases). CDR3 length: 15 residues. Germline V lookup: CDR1 SEHNR, CDR2 FQNEAQ (reference sequence). Trimming removed 1 base at V and 4 bases at J, with 13 bases between. The CDR3 nucleotides read TGTGCCAGCAGCTTAGATGGAACAGGGCTAGAGACCCAGTACTTC. Its translation: CASSLDGTGLETQYF.

This chain uses TRBV7-2 with TRBJ1-2; 7 positions match TRBD1. This CDR3 has 14 amino acids. Germline loops: CDR1 SGHTA, CDR2 FQGNSA. The V gene end was trimmed by 5 bases and the J gene end by 4 bases; junction bases not matched to a gene: 7. The CDR3 nucleotides read TGTGCCAGCAGCCTAAGTACAGGGGTCTATGGCTACACCTTC. This sequence encodes CASSLSTGVYGYTF.

The chain joins TRBV6-1 to TRBJ2-1; no definite D call. Germline V gene lookup returns CDR1 MNHNS and CDR2 SASEGT. This CDR3 has 15 residues. The V and J ends lost 5 bases and 2 bases respectively, with 13 bases between them. CDR3 residues: CASSPRGSTYNEQFF. The CDR3 bases are TGTGCCAGCAGTCCGAGAGGATCAACCTACAATGAGCAGTTCTTC.

J is TRBJ2-1 and V is TRBV20-1, with 7 positions matching TRBD2. The V gene's germline CDR1 is DFQATT and CDR2 SNEGSKA (reference sequence). Unmatched junction bases numbered 17, after V lost 3 bases and J lost 12 bases. This CDR3 is built from 15 residues. The CDR3 is CSASIWASGYRTQFF. CDR3 DNA: TGCAGTGCTAGCATTTGGGCTAGCGGATACCGCACGCAGTTCTTC.

This chain uses TRBV10-3 with TRBJ1-1, with 12 bases fitting TRBD1. The CDR3 length is 17 residues. The germline gives CDR1 ENHRY, CDR2 SYGVKD. With 6 bases clipped from V and 1 base from J, the junction kept 9 bases outside the gene matches. CDR3 in amino acids: CAISPGQGARGNTEAFF. The CDR3 coding sequence is TGTGCCATCAGCCCGGGACAGGGGGCCAGAGGGAACACTGAAGCTTTCTTT.

V usage is TRBV5-6 and J usage is TRBJ2-7, with 10 bases fitting TRBD1. V was clipped by 4 bases and J by 6 bases; unmatched bases: 7. The CDR3 is 14 residues long. Germline loops: CDR1 SGHDT, CDR2 YYEEEE. The DNA for the CDR3 is TGTGCCAGCAGCGGCCGGGACAGGGGCGTCGAGCAGTACTTC. Amino acid sequence: CASSGRDRGVEQYF.

In this sample, this clonotype turned up a few times. The CDR3 region is CASKTDRDPDTQYF. The CDR3 bases are TGTGCCAGCAAGACGGACAGGGACCCTGATACGCAGTATTTT. This chain links TRBV21-1 with TRBJ2-3; no check of the table's D call, TRBD1, against the DNA was made. TRBV21-1 is classified as a pseudogene. CDR3 length: 14 residues.

This clonotype was detected a few times. This chain links TRBV10-3 with TRBJ2-1, with D tentatively TRBD1 (5 bases). Per germline, CDR1 ENHRY and CDR2 SYGVKD. The CDR3 is 19 residues long. V shed 0 bases and J shed 12 bases, with 30 bases lying between them. The CDR3 is CAISESNPRNRGSSHWQFF. CDR3 DNA sequence: TGTGCCATCAGTGAGTCAAACCCAAGGAATAGGGGATCATCTCATTGGCAGTTCTTC.

The V gene is TRBV4-3, the J gene TRBJ2-7, with D unresolved. V was clipped by 0 bases and J by 0 bases, with 24 bases between them. The CDR3 has 20 residues. Germline lookup yields CDR1 LGHNA and CDR2 YSLEER. CDR3 bases: TGCGCCAGCAGCCAAGATCTTACGGGTTCACGTTATCATCGCTCCTACGAGCAGTACTTC. This codes for CASSQDLTGSRYHRSYEQYF.